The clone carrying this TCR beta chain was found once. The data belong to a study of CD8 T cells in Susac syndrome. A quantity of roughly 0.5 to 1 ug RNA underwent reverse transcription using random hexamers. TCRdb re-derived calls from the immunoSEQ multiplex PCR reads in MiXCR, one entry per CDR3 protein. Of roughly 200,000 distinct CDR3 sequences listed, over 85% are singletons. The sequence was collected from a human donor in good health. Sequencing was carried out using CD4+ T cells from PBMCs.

The chain's CDR3 is CASSEAQLFF. CDR3 DNA sequence: TGTGCCAGCAGTGAAGCGCAGCTGTTTTTT. The chain combines TRBV2 with TRBJ2-2; D is uncertain. The CDR3 is 10 residues long. Germline CDR1 and CDR2: SNHLY and FYNNEI. V was shortened by 0 bases and J by 12 bases, with 2 bases between the two germline ends.